This T cell receptor (beta chain) was profiled in a study of T cells in pancreatic ductal adenocarcinoma. Selected pancreatic ductal adenocarcinoma patients had undergone surgery without neoadjuvant therapy. V was trimmed by 8 bases and J by 1 base, leaving 9 bases between them. The CDR3 is 13 residues long. Germline assignment: CDR1 MNHEY and CDR2 SVGAGI. Produced via immunoSEQ multiplex PCR; TCRdb's table is partial and in-frame only. Of over 85,000 clones in the sample, 90% to 95% were seen once. As for this clone: Its antigen is not known.

Findings and limits, study-wide: This surgical cohort overrepresents the minority presenting with early-stage disease.

Source material: PBMCs. The chain has TRBV6-5 and TRBJ2-1; the D gene is possibly TRBD1 (5 bases). This clonotype was sampled from a human donor with pancreatic ductal adenocarcinoma. The CDR3 nucleotides read TGTGCCAGCGAAGCAGGGTCCTACAATGAGCAGTTCTTC. Its translation is CASEAGSYNEQFF.